Sequencing of this T cell receptor beta chain was carried out in a study of T cell changes during pregnancy in multiple sclerosis. Produced via immunoSEQ multiplex PCR; TCRdb's table is partial and in-frame only. The sample yields some 60,000 clones, around 91% seen once. The CDR3 spans 14 residues. The V gene lost 6 bases and the J gene lost 6 bases, with 12 bases spanning the gap. The germline gives CDR1 MNHEY, CDR2 SVGAGI. The sample here was peripheral blood, taken after pregnancy. The sequence came from a female donor with multiple sclerosis, enrolled in a pregnancy study. The chain employs TRBV6-5 and TRBJ1-6, with D tentatively TRBD1 (6 bases). DNA for the CDR3: TGTGCCAGCAGGACAGGATACTCTAATTCACCCCTCCACTTT. This sequence encodes CASRTGYSNSPLHF.